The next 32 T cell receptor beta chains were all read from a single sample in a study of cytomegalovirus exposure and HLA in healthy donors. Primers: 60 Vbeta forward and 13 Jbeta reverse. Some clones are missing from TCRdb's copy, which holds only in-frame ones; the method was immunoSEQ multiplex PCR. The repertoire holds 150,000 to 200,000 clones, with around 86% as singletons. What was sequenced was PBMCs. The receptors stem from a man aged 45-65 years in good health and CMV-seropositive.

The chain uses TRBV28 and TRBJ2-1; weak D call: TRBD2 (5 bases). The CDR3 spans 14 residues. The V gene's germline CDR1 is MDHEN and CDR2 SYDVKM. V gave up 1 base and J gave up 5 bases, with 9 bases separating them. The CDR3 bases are TGTGCCAGCAGTTTATTGGACGGGGACAATGAGCAGTTCTTC. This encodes CASSLLDGDNEQFF.

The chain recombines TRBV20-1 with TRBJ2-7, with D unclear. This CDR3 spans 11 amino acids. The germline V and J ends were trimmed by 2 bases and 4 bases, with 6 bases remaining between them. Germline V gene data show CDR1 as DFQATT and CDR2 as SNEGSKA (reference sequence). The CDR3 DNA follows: TGCAGTGCTAGATACGGTTACGAGCAGTACTTC. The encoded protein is CSARYGYEQYF.

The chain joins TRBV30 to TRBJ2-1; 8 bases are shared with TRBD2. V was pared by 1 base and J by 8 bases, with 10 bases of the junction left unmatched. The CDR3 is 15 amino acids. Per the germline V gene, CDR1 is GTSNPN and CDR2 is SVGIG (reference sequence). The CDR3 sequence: CAWSGGSRGGDEQFF. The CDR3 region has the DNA TGTGCCTGGAGTGGCGGGAGTCGGGGGGGGGATGAGCAGTTCTTC.

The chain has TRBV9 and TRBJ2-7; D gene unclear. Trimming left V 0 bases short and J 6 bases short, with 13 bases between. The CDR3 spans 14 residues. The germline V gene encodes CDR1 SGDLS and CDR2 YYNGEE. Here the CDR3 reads CASSVDPASGEQYF. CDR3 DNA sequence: TGTGCCAGCAGCGTAGACCCAGCGTCTGGCGAGCAGTACTTC.

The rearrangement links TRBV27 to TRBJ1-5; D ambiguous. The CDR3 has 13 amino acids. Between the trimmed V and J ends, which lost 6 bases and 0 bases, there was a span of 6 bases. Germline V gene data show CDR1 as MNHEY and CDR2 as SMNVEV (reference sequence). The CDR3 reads CASRLNSNQPQHF. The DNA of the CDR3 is TGTGCCAGCAGACTCAATAGCAATCAGCCCCAGCATTTT.

CDR3 DNA: TGTGCCAGCAGCCAAGATTGGGCTTCCCAAGAGACCCAGTACTTC. Protein sequence: CASSQDWASQETQYF. The genes are TRBV14 and TRBJ2-5; no clear D. From germline, CDR1 is SGHDN and CDR2 FVKESK. The CDR3 is made up of 15 amino acids. Trimming removed 0 bases from V and 1 base from J, with 9 bases in between.

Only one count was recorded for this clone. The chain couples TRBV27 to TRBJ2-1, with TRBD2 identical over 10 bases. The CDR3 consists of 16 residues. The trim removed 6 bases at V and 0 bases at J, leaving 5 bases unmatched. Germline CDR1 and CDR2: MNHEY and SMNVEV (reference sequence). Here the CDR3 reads CASSLIAGGSYNEQFF. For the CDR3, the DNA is TGTGCCAGCAGCCTTATAGCGGGGGGCTCCTACAATGAGCAGTTCTTC.

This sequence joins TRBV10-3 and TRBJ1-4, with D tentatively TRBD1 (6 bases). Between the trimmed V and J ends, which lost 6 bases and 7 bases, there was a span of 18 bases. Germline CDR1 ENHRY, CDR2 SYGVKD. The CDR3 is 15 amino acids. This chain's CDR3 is CAISETTGRGEKLFF. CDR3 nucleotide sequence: TGTGCCATCAGCGAAACGACAGGAAGGGGTGAAAAACTGTTTTTT.

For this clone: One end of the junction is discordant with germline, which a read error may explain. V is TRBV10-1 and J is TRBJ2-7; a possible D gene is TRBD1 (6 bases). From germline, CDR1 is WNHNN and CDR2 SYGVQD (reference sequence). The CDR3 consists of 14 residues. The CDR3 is CAGSDRVQGYEQYF. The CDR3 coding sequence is TGCGCCGGCAGTGATAGAGTACAGGGCTACGAGCAGTACTTC.

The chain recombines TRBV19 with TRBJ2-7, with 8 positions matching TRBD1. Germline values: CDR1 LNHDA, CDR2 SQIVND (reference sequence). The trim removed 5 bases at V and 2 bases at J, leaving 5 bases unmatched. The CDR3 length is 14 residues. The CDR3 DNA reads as TGTGCCAGTAGTGCCGGGACAGGACCCTACGAGCAGTACTTC. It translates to CASSAGTGPYEQYF.

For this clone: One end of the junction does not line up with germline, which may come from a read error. The CDR3 loop is CASSFTDAQYF. CDR3 nucleotide sequence: TGTGCCAGCAGCTTTACAGATGCGCAGTATTTT. V usage is TRBV7-8 and J usage is TRBJ2-3, with D unclear. The CDR3 has 11 residues. Germline V CDR1 and CDR2: SGHVS, FQNEAQ.

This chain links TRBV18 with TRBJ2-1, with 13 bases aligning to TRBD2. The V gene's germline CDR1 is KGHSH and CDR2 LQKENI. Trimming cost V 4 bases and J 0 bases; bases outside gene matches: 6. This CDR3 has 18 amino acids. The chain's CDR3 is CASSRPGLAGSSYNEQFF. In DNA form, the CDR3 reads TGTGCCAGCTCACGGCCGGGACTAGCGGGGAGCTCCTACAATGAGCAGTTCTTC.

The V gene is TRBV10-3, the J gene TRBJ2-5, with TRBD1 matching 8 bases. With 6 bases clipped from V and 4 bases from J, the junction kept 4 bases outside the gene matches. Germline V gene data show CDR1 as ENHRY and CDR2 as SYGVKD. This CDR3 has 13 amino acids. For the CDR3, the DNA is TGTGCCATCAGCACACAGGGGGGAGAGACCCAGTACTTC. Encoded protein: CAISTQGGETQYF.

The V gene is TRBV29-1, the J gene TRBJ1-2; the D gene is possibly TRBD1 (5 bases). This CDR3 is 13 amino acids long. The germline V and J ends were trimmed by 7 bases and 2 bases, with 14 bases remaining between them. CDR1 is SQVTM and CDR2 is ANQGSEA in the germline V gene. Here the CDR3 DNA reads TGCAGCGCCGCTAGTAGGGGCAACTATGGCTACACCTTC. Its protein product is CSAASRGNYGYTF.

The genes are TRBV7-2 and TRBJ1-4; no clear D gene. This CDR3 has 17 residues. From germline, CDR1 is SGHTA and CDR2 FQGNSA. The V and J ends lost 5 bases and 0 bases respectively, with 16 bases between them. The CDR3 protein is CASSTRKSLSTNEKLFF. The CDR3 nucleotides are TGTGCCAGCAGCACCCGAAAAAGCTTGTCAACTAATGAAAAACTGTTTTTT.

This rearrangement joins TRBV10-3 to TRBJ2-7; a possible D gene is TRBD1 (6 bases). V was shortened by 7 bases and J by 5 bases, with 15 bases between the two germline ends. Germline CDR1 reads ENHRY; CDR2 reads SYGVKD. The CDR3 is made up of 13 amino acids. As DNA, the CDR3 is TGTGCCATCAATCAGGGGCCGAACAACGAGCAGTACTTC. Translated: CAINQGPNNEQYF.

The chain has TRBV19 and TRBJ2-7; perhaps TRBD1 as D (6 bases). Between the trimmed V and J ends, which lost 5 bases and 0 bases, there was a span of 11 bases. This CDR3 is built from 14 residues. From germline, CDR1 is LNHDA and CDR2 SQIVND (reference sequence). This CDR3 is CASSWGHSSYEQYF. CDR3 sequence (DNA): TGTGCCAGTAGTTGGGGACACAGCTCCTACGAGCAGTACTTC.

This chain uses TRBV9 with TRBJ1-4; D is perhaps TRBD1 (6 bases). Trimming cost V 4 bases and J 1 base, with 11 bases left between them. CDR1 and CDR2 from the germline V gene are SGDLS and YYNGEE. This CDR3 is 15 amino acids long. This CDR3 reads CASSHSQGTNEKLFF. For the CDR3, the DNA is TGTGCCAGCAGCCACTCACAGGGAACTAATGAAAAACTGTTTTTT.

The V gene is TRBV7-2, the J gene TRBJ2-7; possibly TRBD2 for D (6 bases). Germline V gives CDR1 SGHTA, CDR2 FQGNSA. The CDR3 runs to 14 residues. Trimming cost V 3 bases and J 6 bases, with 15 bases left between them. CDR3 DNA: TGTGCCAGCAGCTTTCGTCCTGGAGGGGTCGAGCAGTACTTC. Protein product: CASSFRPGGVEQYF.

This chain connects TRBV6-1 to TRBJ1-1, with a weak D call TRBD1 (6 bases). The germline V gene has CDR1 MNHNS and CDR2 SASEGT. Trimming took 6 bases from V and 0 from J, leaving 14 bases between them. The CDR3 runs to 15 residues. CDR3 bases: TGTGCCAGCAGAGGGGGTTTCTCCATGAACACTGAAGCTTTCTTT. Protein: CASRGGFSMNTEAFF.

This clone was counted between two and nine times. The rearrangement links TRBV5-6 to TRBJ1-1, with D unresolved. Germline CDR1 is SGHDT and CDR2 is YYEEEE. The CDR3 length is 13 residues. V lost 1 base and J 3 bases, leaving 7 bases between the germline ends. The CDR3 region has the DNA TGTGCCAGCAGCTTGTTAGAGGACACTGAAGCTTTCTTT. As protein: CASSLLEDTEAFF. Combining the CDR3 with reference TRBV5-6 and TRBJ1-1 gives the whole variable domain DAGVTQSPTHLIKTRGQQVTLRCSPKSGHDTVSWYQQALGQGPQFIFQYYEEEERQRGNFPDRFSGHQFPNYSSELNVNALLLGDSALYLCASSLLEDTEAFFGQGTRLTVV.

The CDR3 region is CASSLRVGGSGANVLTF. CDR3 in DNA: TGCGCCAGCAGCTTGCGGGTAGGAGGATCTGGGGCCAACGTCCTGACTTTC. The rearrangement joins TRBV5-1 to TRBJ2-6; D is perhaps TRBD2 (5 bases). Germline V gives CDR1 SGHRS, CDR2 YFSETQ. The CDR3 covers 17 residues. Trimming cost V 1 base and J 1 base, with 12 bases left between them.

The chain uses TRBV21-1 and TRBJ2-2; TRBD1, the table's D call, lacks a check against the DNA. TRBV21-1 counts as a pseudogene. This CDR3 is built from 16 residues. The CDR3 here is CASSQGASGNTGELFF. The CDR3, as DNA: TGTGCCAGCAGCCAGGGGGCTAGCGGGAACACCGGGGAGCTGTTTTTT.

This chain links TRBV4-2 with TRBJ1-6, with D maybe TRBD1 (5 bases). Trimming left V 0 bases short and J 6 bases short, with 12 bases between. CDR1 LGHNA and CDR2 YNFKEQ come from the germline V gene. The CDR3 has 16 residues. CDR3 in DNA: TGTGCCAGCAGCCAAGATTTTGCAGGGATTAATTCACCCCTCCACTTT. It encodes CASSQDFAGINSPLHF.

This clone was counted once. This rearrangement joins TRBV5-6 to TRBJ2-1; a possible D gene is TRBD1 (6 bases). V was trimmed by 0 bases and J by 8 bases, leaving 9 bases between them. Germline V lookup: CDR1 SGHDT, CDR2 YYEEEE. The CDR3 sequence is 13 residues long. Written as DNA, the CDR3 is TGTGCCAGCAGCTTGGACAGGGCCGATGAGCAGTTCTTC. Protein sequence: CASSLDRADEQFF.

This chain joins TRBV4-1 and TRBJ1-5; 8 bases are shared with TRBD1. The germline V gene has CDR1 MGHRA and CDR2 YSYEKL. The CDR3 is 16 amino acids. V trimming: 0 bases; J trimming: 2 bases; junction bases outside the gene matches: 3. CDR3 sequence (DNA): TGCGCCAGCAGCCAAGAGGCAGGGGGCGGCAATCAGCCCCAGCATTTT. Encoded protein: CASSQEAGGGNQPQHF.

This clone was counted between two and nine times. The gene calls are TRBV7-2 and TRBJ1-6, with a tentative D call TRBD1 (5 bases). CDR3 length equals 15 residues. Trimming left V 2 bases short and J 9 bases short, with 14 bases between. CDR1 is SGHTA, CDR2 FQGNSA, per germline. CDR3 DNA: TGTGCCAGCAGCTTACGGGGGAAGCGGGGTTCACCCCTCCACTTT. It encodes CASSLRGKRGSPLHF.

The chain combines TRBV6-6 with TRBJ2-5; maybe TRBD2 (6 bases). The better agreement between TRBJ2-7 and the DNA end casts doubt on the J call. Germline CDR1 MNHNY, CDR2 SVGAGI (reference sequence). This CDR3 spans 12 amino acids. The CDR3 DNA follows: TGTGCCAGCCTTGGGCGGGGCTACGAGCAGTACTTC. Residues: CASLGRGYEQYF.

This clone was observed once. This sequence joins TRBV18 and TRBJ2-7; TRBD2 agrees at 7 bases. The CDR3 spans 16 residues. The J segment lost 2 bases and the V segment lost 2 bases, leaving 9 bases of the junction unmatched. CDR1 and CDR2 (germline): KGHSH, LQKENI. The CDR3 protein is CASSPDLLAGAYEQYF. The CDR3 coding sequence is TGTGCCAGCTCACCAGACCTTCTCGCGGGGGCCTACGAGCAGTACTTC. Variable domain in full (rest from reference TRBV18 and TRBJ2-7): NAGVMQNPRHLVRRRGQEARLRCSPMKGHSHVYWYRQLPEEGLKFMVYLQKENIIDESGMPKERFSAEFPKEGPSILRIQQVVRGDSAAYFCASSPDLLAGAYEQYFGPGTRLTVT.

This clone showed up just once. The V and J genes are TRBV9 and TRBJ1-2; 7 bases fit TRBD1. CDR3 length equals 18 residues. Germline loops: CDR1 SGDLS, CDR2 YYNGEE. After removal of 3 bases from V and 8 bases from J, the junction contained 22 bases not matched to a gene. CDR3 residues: CASSGDRDYAQIYGGYTF. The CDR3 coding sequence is TGTGCCAGCAGCGGCGACAGGGATTACGCCCAGATCTATGGGGGCTACACCTTC. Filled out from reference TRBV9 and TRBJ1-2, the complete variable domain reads DSGVTQTPKHLITATGQRVTLRCSPRSGDLSVYWYQQSLDQGLQFLIQYYNGEERAKGNILERFSAQQFPDLHSELNLSSLELGDSALYFCASSGDRDYAQIYGGYTFGSGTRLTVV.

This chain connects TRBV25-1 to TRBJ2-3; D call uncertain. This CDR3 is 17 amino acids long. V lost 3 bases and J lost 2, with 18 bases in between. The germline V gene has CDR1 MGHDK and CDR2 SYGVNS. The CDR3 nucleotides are TGTGCCAGCAGTGACACCTCTAGTCCCTTCTTCACAGATACGCAGTATTTT. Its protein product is CASSDTSSPFFTDTQYF. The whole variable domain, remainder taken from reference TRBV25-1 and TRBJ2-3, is EADIYQTPRYLVIGTGKKITLECSQTMGHDKMYWYQQDPGMELHLIHYSYGVNSTEKGDLSSESTVSRIRTEHFPLTLESARPSHTSQYLCASSDTSSPFFTDTQYFGPGTRLTVL.

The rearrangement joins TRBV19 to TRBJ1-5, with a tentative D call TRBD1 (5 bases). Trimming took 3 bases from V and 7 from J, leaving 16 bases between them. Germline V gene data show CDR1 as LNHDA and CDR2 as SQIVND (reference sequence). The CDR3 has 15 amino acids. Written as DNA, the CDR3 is TGTGCCAGTAGTATCTTTGCGCAGGGCAGGCAGCCCCAGCATTTT. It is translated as CASSIFAQGRQPQHF. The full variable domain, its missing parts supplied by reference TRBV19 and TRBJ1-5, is DGGITQSPKYLFRKEGQNVTLSCEQNLNHDAMYWYRQDPGQGLRLIYYSQIVNDFQKGDIAEGYSVSREKKESFPLTVTSAQKNPTAFYLCASSIFAQGRQPQHFGDGTRLSIL.